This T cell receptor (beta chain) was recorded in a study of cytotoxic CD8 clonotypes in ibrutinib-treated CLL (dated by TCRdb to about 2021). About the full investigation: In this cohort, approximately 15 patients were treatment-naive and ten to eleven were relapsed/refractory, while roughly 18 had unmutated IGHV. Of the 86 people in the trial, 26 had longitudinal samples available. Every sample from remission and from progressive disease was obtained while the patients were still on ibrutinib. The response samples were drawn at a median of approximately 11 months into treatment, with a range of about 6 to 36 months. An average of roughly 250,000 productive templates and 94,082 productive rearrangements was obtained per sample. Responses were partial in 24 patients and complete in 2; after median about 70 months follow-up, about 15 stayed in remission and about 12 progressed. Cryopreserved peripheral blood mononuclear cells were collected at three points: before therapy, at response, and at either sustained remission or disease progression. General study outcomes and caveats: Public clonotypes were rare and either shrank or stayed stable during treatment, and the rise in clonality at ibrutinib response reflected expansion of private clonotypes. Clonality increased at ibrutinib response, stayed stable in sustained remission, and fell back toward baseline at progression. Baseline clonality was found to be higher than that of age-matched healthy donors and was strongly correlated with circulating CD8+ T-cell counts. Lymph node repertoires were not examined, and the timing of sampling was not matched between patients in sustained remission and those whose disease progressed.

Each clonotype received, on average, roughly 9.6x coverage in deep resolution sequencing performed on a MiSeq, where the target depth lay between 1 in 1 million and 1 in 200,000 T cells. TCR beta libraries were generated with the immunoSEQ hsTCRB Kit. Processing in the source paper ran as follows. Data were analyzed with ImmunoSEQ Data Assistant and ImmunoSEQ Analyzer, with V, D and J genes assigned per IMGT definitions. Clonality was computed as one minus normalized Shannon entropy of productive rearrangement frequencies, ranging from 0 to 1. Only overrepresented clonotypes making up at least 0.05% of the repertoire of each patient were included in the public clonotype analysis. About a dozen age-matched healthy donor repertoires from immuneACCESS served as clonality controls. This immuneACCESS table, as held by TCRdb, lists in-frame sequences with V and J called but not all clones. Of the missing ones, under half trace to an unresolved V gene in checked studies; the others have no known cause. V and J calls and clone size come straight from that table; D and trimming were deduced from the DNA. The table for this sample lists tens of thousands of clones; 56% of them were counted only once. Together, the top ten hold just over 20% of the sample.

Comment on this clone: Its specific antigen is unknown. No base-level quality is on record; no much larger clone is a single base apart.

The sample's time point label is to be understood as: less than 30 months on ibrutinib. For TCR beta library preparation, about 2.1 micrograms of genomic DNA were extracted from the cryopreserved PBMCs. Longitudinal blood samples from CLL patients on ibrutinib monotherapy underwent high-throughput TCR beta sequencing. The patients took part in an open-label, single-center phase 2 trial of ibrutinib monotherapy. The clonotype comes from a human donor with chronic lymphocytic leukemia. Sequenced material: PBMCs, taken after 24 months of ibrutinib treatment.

The CDR3 in this case is CASSLSGELFF. The bases are TGTGCCAGCAGCTTGTCTGGGGAGCTGTTTTTT. This sequence uses TRBV5-6 and TRBJ2-2; the D gene cannot be resolved reliably. Based on the germline V gene, the CDR1 and CDR2 sequences are SGHDT and YYEEEE. V is clipped by 1 base and J by 8 bases, and the sequence between their germline boundaries is 3 bases long. The CDR3 runs 11 amino acids, cysteine and phenylalanine included. Only the CDR3 DNA stays, 33 bases, in frame from base 1.